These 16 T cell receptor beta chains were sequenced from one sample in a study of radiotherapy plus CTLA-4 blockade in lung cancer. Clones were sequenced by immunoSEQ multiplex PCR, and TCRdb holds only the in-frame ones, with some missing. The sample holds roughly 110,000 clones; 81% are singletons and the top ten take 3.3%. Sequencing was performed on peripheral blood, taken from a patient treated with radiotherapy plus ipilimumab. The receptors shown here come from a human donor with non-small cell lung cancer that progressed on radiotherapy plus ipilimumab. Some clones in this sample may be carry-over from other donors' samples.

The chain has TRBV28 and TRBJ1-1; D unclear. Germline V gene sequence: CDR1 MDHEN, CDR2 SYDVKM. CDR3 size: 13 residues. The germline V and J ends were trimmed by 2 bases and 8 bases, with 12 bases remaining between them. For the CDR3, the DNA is TGTGCCAGCAGTTTAGGTCGAAACCTCGAAGCTTTCTTT. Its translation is CASSLGRNLEAFF.

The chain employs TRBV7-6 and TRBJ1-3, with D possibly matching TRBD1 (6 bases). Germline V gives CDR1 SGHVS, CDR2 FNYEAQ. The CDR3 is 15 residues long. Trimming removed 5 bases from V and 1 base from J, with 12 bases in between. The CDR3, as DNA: TGTGCCAGCAGCCCTACTACAGGGTCTGGAAACACCATATATTTT. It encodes CASSPTTGSGNTIYF.

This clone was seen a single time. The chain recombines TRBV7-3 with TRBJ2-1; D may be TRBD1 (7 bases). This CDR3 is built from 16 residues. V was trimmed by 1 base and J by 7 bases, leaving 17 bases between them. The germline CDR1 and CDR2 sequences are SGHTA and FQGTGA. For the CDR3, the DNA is TGTGCCAGCAGCTTAAGCTGGGGGGCACAGGGGAATGAGCAGTTCTTC. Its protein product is CASSLSWGAQGNEQFF.

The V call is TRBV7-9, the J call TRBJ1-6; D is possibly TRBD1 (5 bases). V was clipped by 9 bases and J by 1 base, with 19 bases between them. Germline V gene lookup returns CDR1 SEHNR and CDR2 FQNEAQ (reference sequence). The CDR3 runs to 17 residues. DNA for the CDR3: TGTGCCAGTGAACGAGGGGTATCTAATTCCTATAATTCACCCCTCCACTTT. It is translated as CASERGVSNSYNSPLHF.

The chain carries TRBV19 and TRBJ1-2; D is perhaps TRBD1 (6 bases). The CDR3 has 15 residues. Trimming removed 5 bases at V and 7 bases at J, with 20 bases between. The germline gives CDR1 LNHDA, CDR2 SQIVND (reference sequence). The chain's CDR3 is CASSSTWAGESGYTF. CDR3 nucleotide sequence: TGTGCCAGTAGTTCCACCTGGGCAGGGGAGAGTGGCTACACCTTC.

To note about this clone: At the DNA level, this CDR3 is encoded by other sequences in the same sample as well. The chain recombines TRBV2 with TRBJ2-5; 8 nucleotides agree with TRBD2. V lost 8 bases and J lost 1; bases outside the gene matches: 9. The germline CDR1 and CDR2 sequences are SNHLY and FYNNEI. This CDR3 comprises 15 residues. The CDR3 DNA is TGTGCCAGCTGTACTAGCGGAGCCGTCCAAGAGACCCAGTACTTC. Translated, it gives CASCTSGAVQETQYF.

The CDR3 bases are TGTGCCACCCGAGCGGAGCTGAACACTGAAGCTTTCTTT. It yields the protein CATRAELNTEAFF. The V call is TRBV6-4, the J call TRBJ1-1, with D unclear. This CDR3 is built from 13 residues. V was clipped by 10 bases and J by 0 bases, with 12 bases between them. Germline lookup yields CDR1 MRHNA and CDR2 SNTAGT.

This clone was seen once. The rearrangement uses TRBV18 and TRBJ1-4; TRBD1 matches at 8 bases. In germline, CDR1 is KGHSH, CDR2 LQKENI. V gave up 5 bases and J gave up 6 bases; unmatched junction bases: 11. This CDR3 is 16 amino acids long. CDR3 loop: CASSTLHGQGDEKLFF. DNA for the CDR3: TGTGCCAGCTCAACTCTCCACGGACAGGGAGATGAAAAACTGTTTTTT.

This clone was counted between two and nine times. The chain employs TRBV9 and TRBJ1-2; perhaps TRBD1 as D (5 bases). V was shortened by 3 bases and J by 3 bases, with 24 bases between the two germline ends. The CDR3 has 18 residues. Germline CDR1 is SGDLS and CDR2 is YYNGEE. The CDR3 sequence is CASSEAPYPRAVDYGYTF. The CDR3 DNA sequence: TGTGCCAGCAGCGAGGCCCCTTACCCCAGGGCGGTGGACTATGGCTACACCTTC.

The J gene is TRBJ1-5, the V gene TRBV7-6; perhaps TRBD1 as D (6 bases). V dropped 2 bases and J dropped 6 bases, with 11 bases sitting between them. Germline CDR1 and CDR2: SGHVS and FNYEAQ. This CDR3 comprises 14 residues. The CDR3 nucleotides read TGTGCCAGCAGCTTAATGGGGGGCGTTCAGCCCCAGCATTTT. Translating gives CASSLMGGVQPQHF.

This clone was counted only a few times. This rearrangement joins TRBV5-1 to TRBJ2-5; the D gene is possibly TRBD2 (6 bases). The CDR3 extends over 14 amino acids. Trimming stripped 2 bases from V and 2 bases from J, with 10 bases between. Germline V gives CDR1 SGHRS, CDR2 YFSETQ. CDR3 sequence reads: CASSFNSGQETQYF. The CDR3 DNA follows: TGCGCCAGCAGCTTTAATAGCGGACAAGAGACCCAGTACTTC.

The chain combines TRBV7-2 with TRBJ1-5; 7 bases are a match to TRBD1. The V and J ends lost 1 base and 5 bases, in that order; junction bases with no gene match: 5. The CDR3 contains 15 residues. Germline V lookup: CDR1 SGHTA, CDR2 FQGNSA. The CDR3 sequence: CASSLEGRGDQPQHF. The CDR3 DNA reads TGTGCCAGCAGCTTAGAGGGCAGGGGGGATCAGCCCCAGCATTTT.

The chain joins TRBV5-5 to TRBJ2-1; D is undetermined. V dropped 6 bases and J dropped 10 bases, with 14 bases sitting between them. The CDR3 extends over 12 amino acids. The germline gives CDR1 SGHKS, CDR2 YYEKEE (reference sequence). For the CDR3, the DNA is TGTGCCAGCACCCATCCTCCGGAAGAGCAGTTCTTC. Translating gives CASTHPPEEQFF.

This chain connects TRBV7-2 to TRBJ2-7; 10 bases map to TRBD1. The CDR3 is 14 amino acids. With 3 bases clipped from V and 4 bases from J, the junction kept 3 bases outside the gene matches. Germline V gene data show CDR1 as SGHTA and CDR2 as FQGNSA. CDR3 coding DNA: TGTGCCAGCAGCTTGACGGGACAGGGGTACGAGCAGTACTTC. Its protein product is CASSLTGQGYEQYF.

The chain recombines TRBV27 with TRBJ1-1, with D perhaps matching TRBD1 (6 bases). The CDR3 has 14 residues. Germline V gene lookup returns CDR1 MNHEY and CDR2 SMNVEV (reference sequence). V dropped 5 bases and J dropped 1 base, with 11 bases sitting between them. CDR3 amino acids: CASSNRDKNTEAFF. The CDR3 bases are TGTGCCAGCAGTAACCGGGACAAGAACACTGAAGCTTTCTTT.

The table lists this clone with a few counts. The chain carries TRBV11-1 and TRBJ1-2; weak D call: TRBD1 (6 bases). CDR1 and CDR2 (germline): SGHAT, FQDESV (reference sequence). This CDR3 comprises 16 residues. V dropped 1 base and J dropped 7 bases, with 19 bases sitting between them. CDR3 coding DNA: TGTGCCAGCAGCTTAGATGTTTCGAGGGGGTCTCTTGGCTACACCTTC. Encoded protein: CASSLDVSRGSLGYTF.